The present TCR beta chain was sequenced within a study of metastatic and nonmetastatic thyroid tumors. This clone was counted ten times or more. The CDR3 has 15 residues. V was pared by 1 base and J by 2 bases, with 11 bases between. Germline V gene sequence: CDR1 SGHNT, CDR2 YENEEA. All patients were untreated before thyroid surgery. TCRdb re-processed the PCR reads through MiXCR. The repertoire includes 21,000 or so clones, around a sixth of them detected once, and roughly 35% sits in the top ten. This rearrangement joins TRBV11-3 to TRBJ2-5, with D possibly called TRBD1 or TRBD2 (6 bases each). Sequences were obtained from blood. The TCR originated in a female donor with papillary thyroid cancer or a benign thyroid nodule (not recorded which). Some clones in this sample may be carry-over from other donors' samples. CDR3 sequence: CASSLGGTQQETQYF. CDR3 sequence (DNA): TGTGCCAGCAGCTTAGGCGGGACACAACAAGAGACCCAGTACTTC.